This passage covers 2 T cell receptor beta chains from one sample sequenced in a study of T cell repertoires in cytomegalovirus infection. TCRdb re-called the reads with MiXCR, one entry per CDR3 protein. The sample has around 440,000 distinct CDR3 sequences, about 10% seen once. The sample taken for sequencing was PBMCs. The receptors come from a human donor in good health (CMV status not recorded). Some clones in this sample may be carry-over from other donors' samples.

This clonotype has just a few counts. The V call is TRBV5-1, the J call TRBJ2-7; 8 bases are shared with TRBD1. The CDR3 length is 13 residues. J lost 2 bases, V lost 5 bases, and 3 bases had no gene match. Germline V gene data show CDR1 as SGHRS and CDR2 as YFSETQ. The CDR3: CASSGQGPYEQYF. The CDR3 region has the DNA TGCGCCAGCAGTGGACAGGGACCCTACGAGCAGTACTTC.

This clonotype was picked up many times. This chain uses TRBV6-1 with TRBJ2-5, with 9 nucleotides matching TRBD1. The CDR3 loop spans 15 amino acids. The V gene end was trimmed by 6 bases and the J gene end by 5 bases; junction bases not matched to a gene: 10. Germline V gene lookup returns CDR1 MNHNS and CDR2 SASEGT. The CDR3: CASRPTGGWGETQYF. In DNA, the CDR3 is TGTGCCAGCAGACCTACAGGGGGCTGGGGCGAGACCCAGTACTTC.